This TCR beta chain emerged from a study of blood T cell repertoires in COVID-19. In the study overall: The United States, Italy and Spain provided the acute and convalescent COVID-19 samples. PBMCs, B-cell-depleted T cells, or T cells were the source of the cDNA or gDNA that made up the material.

Only in-frame clones appear in the TCRdb table, and some are missing; sequencing was by immunoSEQ multiplex PCR. The sample has about 200,000 clones, 85% to 90% seen once; the top ten hold around 2%. Participants were aged roughly 18 to 89 years from roughly 25 US areas. Participants' reported clinical history set cohort assignment. Germline V gives CDR1 SNHLY, CDR2 FYNNEI. With 7 bases clipped from V and 6 bases from J, the junction kept 8 bases outside the gene matches. The CDR3 is made up of 15 amino acids. This clonotype was obtained from a woman aged 40 to 49 with acute COVID-19. V is TRBV2 and J is TRBJ2-1; 11 nucleotides match TRBD2. The sample consisted of PBMCs or T cells enriched from blood (not recorded which). CDR3 residues: CASTHLAGGINEQFF. In DNA form, the CDR3 reads TGTGCCAGCACCCACCTAGCGGGGGGTATCAATGAGCAGTTCTTC.